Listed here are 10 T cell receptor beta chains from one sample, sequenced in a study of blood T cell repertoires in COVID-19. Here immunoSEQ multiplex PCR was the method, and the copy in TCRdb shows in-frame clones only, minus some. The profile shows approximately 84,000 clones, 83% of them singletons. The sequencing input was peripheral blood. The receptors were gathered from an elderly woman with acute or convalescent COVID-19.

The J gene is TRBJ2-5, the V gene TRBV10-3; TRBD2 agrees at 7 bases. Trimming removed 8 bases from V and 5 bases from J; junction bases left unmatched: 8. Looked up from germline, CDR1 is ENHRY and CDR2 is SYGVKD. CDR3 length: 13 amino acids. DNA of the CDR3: TGTGCCATCCGGGCGGGAGTCGGGGAGACCCAGTACTTC. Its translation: CAIRAGVGETQYF.

CDR3: CASSKSWREVTGELFF. In DNA form, the CDR3 reads TGTGCCAGCAGCAAATCGTGGCGGGAGGTCACCGGGGAGCTGTTTTTT. The chain combines TRBV21-1 with TRBJ2-2; the D segment call TRBD2 is taken from the table without a DNA check. TRBV21-1 corresponds to a pseudogene. This CDR3 spans 16 amino acids.

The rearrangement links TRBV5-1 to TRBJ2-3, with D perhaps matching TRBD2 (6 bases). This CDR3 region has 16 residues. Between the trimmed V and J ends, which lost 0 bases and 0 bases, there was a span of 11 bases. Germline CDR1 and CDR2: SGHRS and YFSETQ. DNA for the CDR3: TGCGCCAGCAGCTTGGGACTAGTAGGGAGCACAGATACGCAGTATTTT. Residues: CASSLGLVGSTDTQYF. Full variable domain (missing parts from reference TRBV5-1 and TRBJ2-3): KAGVTQTPRYLIKTRGQQVTLSCSPISGHRSVSWYQQTPGQGLQFLFEYFSETQRNKGNFPGRFSGRQFSNSRSEMNVSTLELGDSALYLCASSLGLVGSTDTQYFGPGTRLTVL.

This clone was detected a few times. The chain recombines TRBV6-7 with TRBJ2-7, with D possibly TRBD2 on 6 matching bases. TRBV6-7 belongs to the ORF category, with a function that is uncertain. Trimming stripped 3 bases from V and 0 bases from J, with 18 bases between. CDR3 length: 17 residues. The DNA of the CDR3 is TGTGCCAGCAGTTATTCGACCGGGACTGCGAGCTCCTACGAGCAGTACTTC. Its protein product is CASSYSTGTASSYEQYF.

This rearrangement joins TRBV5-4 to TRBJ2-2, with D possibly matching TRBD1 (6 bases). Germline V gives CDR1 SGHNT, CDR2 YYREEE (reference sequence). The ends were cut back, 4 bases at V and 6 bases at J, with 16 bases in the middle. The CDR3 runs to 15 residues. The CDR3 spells CASSTGQPGAGELFF. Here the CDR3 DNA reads TGTGCCAGCAGCACGGGACAACCTGGGGCCGGGGAGCTGTTTTTT.

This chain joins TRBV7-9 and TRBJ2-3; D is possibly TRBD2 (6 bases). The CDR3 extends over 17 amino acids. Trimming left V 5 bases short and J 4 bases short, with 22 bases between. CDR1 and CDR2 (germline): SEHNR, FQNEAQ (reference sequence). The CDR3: CASSPRRAPGPADTQYF. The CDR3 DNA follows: TGTGCCAGCAGCCCAAGGAGGGCCCCAGGGCCGGCAGATACGCAGTATTTT. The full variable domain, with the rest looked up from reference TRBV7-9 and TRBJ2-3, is DTGVSQNPRHKITKRGQNVTFRCDPISEHNRLYWYRQTLGQGPEFLTYFQNEAQLEKSRLLSDRFSAERPKGSFSTLEIQRTEQGDSAMYLCASSPRRAPGPADTQYFGPGTRLTVL.

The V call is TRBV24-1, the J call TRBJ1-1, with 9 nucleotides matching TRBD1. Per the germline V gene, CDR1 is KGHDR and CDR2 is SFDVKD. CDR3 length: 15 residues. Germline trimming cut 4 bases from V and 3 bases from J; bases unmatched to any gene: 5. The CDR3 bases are TGTGCCACCAGTGACCCCAGGACAGGGGACACTGAAGCTTTCTTT. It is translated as CATSDPRTGDTEAFF.

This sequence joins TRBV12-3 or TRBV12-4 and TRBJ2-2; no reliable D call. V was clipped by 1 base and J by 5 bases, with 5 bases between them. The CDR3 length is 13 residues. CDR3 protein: CASSLGLTGELFF. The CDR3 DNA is TGTGCCAGCAGTTTAGGTTTAACCGGGGAGCTGTTTTTT.

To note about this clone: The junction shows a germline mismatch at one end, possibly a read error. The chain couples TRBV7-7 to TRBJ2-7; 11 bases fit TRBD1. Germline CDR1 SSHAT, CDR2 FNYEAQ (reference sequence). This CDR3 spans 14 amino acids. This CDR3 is CASSLTGQGDEQYF. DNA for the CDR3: TGTGCTAGCAGCTTAACGGGACAGGGGGACGAGCAGTACTTC.

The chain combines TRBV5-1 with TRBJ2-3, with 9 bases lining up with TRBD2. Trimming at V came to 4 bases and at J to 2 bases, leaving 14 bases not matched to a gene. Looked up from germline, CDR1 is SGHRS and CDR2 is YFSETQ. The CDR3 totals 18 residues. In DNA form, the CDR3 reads TGCGCCAGCAGCGAGAGCGGTCCTAGCGGGGATTTCACAGATACGCAGTATTTT. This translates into CASSESGPSGDFTDTQYF.